Listed below are T cell receptor beta chains from one sample, sequenced in a study of human T cells and chemical hapten exposure. TCRdb passed the RACE reads through MiXCR, listing each CDR3 protein once. The sample carries approximately 260,000 distinct CDR3 sequences, 7.5% to 9% recorded once. Sequences were derived from whole blood, sampled in connection with sensitization to the hapten diphenylcyclopropenone (DPC). These receptors all stem from a young man with alopecia areata. Some clones in this sample may be carry-over from other donors' samples. CDR3s include the opening cysteine and the closing phenylalanine or tryptophan. A D gene is named only where the DNA matches it firmly. Only some rows state a clone size, as once, few, many or a class for expanded clones.

j_call: TRBJ1-6; v_call: TRBV6-5; cdr3_length: 15; clone_size: few; d_call: .; cdr3_nt: TGTGCCAGCAGTCGACGGTCTCCCTATAATTCACCCCTCCACTTT; cdr3_aa: CASSRRSPYNSPLHF
j_call: TRBJ1-5; v_call: TRBV6-6; cdr3_length: 15; clone_size: many; d_call: .; cdr3_nt: TGTGCCAGCAGTTACTCAGGGGCCAGCAATCAGCCCCAGCATTTT; cdr3_aa: CASSYSGASNQPQHF
j_call: TRBJ2-7; v_call: TRBV7-8; cdr3_length: 16; clone_size: few; d_call: .; cdr3_nt: TGTGCCAGCAGCTTAGCGTACCCAGGGGCGGGCTACGAGCAGTACTTC; cdr3_aa: CASSLAYPGAGYEQYF
j_call: TRBJ1-1; v_call: TRBV20-1; cdr3_length: 14; clone_size: .; d_call: TRBD1; cdr3_nt: TGCAGTGCTATTCAAACAGGGGGAGGCACTGAAGCTTTCTTT; cdr3_aa: CSAIQTGGGTEAFF
j_call: TRBJ1-5; v_call: TRBV4-1; cdr3_length: 17; clone_size: .; d_call: .; cdr3_nt: TGCGCCAGCAGTCCCCCTAGGCCCCGGGGCCGCAATCAGCCCCAGCATTTT; cdr3_aa: CASSPPRPRGRNQPQHF
j_call: TRBJ2-3; v_call: TRBV3-1; cdr3_length: 16; clone_size: few; d_call: TRBD2; cdr3_nt: TGTGCCAGCAGCTCCAATAGCGGGGGGAACACAGATACGCAGTATTTT; cdr3_aa: CASSSNSGGNTDTQYF
j_call: TRBJ2-3; v_call: TRBV11-2; cdr3_length: 13; clone_size: few; d_call: .; cdr3_nt: TGTGCCAGCAGCTACAAGGTGGGAGATACGCAGTATTTT; cdr3_aa: CASSYKVGDTQYF
j_call: TRBJ2-2; v_call: TRBV6-2/TRBV6-3; cdr3_length: 17; clone_size: few; d_call: TRBD2; cdr3_nt: TGTGCCAGCAGACCCCTACTAGCGGGGGCCTACACCGGGGAGCTGTTTTTT; cdr3_aa: CASRPLLAGAYTGELFF
j_call: TRBJ2-1; v_call: TRBV6-5; cdr3_length: 21; clone_size: many; d_call: TRBD2; cdr3_nt: TGTGCCAGCAGTTACCCTAAGAAGGGGACTAGCGGGGGGGCGGCCTACAATGAGCAGTTCTTC; cdr3_aa: CASSYPKKGTSGGAAYNEQFF
j_call: TRBJ2-3; v_call: TRBV29-1; cdr3_length: 14; clone_size: few; d_call: .; cdr3_nt: TGCAGCGTTGATAGGGGGGGCGGAACAGATACGCAGTATTTT; cdr3_aa: CSVDRGGGTDTQYF
j_call: TRBJ1-5; v_call: TRBV2; cdr3_length: 15; clone_size: few; d_call: .; cdr3_nt: TGTGCCAGCAGTGAACAGGGATGGAAAAATCAGCCCCAGCATTTT; cdr3_aa: CASSEQGWKNQPQHF
j_call: TRBJ1-5; v_call: TRBV2; cdr3_length: 14; clone_size: .; d_call: .; cdr3_nt: TGTGCCAGCAGGTCCGGGACCCAAAAGCAGCCCCAGCATTTT; cdr3_aa: CASRSGTQKQPQHF
j_call: TRBJ1-2; v_call: TRBV29-1; cdr3_length: 14; clone_size: many; d_call: .; cdr3_nt: TGCAGCGTTGAAGATACCGGAGATATCTATGGCTACACCTTC; cdr3_aa: CSVEDTGDIYGYTF
j_call: TRBJ2-3; v_call: TRBV2; cdr3_length: 17; clone_size: many; d_call: TRBD2; cdr3_nt: TGTGCCAGCAGTGAAGGGAGACTAGCTCTTAGCACAGATACGCAGTATTTT; cdr3_aa: CASSEGRLALSTDTQYF
j_call: TRBJ1-2; v_call: TRBV15; cdr3_length: 13; clone_size: .; d_call: .; cdr3_nt: TGTGCCACCAGTCTCCCCTCCTTGAATGGCTACACCTTC; cdr3_aa: CATSLPSLNGYTF
j_call: TRBJ1-6; v_call: TRBV7-9; cdr3_length: 19; clone_size: few; d_call: TRBD1; cdr3_nt: TGTGCCAGCAGCCCACCCGCCAGGGGGTCAGTCATTTATAATTCACCCCTCCACTTT; cdr3_aa: CASSPPARGSVIYNSPLHF
j_call: TRBJ2-7; v_call: TRBV15; cdr3_length: 14; clone_size: few; d_call: .; cdr3_nt: TGTGCCACCAGCAGAGATATAGCGTCCTACGAGCAGTACTTC; cdr3_aa: CATSRDIASYEQYF
j_call: TRBJ2-1; v_call: TRBV7-2; cdr3_length: 15; clone_size: few; d_call: .; cdr3_nt: TGTGCCAGCAGCCCGACGAGAGGAAAGGGGAATGAGCAGTTCTTC; cdr3_aa: CASSPTRGKGNEQFF
j_call: TRBJ2-2; v_call: TRBV4-2; cdr3_length: 15; clone_size: few; d_call: .; cdr3_nt: TGTGCCAGCAGCCCGAGGGGTTACGACACCGGGGAGCTGTTTTTT; cdr3_aa: CASSPRGYDTGELFF
j_call: TRBJ1-5; v_call: TRBV4-1; cdr3_length: 14; clone_size: .; d_call: .; cdr3_nt: TGCGCCAGCAGCCCCGGGACACCCTTGGGGCCCCAGCATTTT; cdr3_aa: CASSPGTPLGPQHF
j_call: TRBJ1-5; v_call: TRBV9; cdr3_length: 13; clone_size: .; d_call: .; cdr3_nt: TGTGCCAGCAGCGTCGGGGCAGGTCAGCCCCAGCATTTT; cdr3_aa: CASSVGAGQPQHF
j_call: TRBJ1-1; v_call: TRBV7-9; cdr3_length: 14; clone_size: many; d_call: .; cdr3_nt: TGTGCCAGCAGCACGGGACACTCGAACACTGAAGCTTTCTTT; cdr3_aa: CASSTGHSNTEAFF
j_call: TRBJ1-3; v_call: TRBV5-6; cdr3_length: 13; clone_size: many; d_call: .; cdr3_nt: TGTGCCAGCAGCTTGTTCACCGGAAACACCATATATTTT; cdr3_aa: CASSLFTGNTIYF
j_call: TRBJ2-5; v_call: TRBV7-2; cdr3_length: 16; clone_size: many; d_call: TRBD2; cdr3_nt: TGTGCCAGCAACCTACTAGCGGGGGGACTCCAAGAGACCCAGTACTTC; cdr3_aa: CASNLLAGGLQETQYF